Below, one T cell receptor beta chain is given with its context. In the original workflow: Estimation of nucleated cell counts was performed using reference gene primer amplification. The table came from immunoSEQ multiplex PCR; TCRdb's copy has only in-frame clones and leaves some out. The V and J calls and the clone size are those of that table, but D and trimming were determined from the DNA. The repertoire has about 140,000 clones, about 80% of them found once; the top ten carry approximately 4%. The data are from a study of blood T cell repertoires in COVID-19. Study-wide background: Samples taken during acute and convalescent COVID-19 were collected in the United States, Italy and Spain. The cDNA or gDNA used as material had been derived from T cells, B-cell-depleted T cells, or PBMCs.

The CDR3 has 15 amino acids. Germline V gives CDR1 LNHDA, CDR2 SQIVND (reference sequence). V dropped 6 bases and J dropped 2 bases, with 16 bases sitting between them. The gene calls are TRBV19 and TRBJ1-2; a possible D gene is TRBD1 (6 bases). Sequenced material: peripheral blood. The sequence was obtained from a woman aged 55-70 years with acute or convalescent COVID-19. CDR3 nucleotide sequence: TGTGCCAGTAGAGCGTACAGGGATGGGAACTATGGCTACACCTTC. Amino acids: CASRAYRDGNYGYTF.